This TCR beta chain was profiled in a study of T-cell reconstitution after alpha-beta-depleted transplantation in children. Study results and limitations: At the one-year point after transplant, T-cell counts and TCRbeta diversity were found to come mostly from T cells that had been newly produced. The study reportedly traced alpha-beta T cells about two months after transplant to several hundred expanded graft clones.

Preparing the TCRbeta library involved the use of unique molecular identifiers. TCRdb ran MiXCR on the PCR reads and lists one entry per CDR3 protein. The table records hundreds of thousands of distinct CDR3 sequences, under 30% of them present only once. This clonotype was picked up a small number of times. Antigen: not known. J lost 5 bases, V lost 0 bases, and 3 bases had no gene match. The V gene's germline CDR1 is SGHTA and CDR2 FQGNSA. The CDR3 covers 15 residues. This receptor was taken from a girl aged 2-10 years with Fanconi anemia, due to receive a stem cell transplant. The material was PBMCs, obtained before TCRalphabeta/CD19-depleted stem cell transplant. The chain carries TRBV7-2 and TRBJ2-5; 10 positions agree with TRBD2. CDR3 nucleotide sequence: TGTGCCAGCAGCTTAGCAGTAGCGGGGGGTGAGACCCAGTACTTC. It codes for CASSLAVAGGETQYF.